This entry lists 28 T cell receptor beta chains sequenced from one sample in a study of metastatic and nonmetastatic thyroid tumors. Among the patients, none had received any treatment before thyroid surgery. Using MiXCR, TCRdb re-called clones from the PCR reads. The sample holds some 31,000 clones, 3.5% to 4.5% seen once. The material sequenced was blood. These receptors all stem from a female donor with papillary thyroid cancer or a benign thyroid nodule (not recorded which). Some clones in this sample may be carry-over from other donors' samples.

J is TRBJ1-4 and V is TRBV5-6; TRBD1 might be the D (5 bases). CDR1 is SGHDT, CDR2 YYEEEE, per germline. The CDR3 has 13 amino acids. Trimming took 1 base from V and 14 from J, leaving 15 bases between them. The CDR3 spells CASSLPGTRGLFF. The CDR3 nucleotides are TGTGCCAGCAGCTTGCCAGGGACTCGGGGGCTGTTTTTT.

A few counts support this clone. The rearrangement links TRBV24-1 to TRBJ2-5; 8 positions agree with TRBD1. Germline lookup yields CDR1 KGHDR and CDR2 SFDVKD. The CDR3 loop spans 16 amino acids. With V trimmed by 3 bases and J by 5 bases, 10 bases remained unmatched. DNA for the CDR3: TGTGCCACCAGTGATCCCGAAAGGACAGGGAAGGAGACCCAGTACTTC. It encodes CATSDPERTGKETQYF.

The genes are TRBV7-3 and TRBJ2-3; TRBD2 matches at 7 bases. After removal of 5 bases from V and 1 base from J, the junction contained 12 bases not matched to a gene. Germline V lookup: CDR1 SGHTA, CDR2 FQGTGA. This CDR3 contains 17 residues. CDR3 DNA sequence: TGTGCCAGCAGCCTCTCCGGGGGGACGGGAGGCACAGATACGCAGTATTTT. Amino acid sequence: CASSLSGGTGGTDTQYF.

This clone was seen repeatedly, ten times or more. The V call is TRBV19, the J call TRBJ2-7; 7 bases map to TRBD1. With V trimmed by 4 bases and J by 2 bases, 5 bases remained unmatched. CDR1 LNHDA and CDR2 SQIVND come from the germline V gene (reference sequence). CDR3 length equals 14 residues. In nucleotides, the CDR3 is TGTGCCAGTAGTAACACAGGGGAGACCTACGAGCAGTACTTC. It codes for CASSNTGETYEQYF.

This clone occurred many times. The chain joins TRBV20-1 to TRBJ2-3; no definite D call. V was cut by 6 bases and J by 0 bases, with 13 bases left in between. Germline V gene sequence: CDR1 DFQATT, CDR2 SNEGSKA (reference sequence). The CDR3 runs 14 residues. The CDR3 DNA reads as TGCAGTGCCGTCTTTGGCGGAAGCACAGATACGCAGTATTTT. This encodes CSAVFGGSTDTQYF.

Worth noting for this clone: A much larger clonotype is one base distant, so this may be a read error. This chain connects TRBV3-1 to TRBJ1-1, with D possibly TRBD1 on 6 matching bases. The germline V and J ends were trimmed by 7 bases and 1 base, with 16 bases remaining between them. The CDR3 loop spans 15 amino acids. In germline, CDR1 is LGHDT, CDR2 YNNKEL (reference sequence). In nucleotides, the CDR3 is TGTGCCAGCACCTGGACAGTGGGAGAGAACACTGAAGCTTTCTTT. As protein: CASTWTVGENTEAFF.

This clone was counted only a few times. The CDR3 loop is CASTLRSTDTQYF. For the CDR3, the DNA is TGTGCCAGCACTCTCCGGAGCACAGATACGCAGTATTTT. The V call is TRBV7-2, the J call TRBJ2-3; D gene ambiguous. V lost 7 bases and J 0 bases, leaving 8 bases between the germline ends. CDR3 size: 13 residues. Germline V CDR1 and CDR2: SGHTA, FQGNSA.

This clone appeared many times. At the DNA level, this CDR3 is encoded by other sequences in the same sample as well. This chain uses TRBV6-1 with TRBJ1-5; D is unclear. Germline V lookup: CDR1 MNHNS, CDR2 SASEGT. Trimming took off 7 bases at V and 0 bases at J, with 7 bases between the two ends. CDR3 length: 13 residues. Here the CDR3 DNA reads TGTGCCAGCATCGCCTTTAGCAATCAGCCCCAGCATTTT. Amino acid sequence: CASIAFSNQPQHF.

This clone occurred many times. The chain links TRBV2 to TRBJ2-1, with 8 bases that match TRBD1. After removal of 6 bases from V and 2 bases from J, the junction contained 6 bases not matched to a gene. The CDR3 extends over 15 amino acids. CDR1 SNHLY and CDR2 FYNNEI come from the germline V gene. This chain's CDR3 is CASSETGVTYNEQFF. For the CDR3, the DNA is TGTGCCAGCAGCGAGACAGGGGTGACCTACAATGAGCAGTTCTTC.

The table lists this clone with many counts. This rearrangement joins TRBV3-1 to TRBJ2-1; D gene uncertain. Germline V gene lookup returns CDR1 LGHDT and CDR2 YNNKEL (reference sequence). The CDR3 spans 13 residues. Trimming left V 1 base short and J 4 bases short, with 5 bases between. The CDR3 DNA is TGTGCCAGCAGCCAAGCACTTTACAATGAGCAGTTCTTC. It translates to CASSQALYNEQFF.

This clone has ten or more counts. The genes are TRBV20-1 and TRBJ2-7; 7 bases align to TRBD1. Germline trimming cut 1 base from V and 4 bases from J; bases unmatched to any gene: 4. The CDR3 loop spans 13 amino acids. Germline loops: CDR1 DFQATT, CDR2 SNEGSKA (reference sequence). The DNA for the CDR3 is TGCAGTGCTAGAGGTGACAGGGAGTACGAGCAGTACTTC. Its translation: CSARGDREYEQYF.

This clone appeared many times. The DNA of the CDR3 is TGTGCCAGCAGCCAAGAAGGGTTAGGGCGAGTAGCAGATACGCAGTATTTT. Its translation is CASSQEGLGRVADTQYF. V gene TRBV4-2 combines with J gene TRBJ2-3; no firm D call. This CDR3 is built from 17 residues. The germline gives CDR1 LGHNA, CDR2 YNFKEQ. V was trimmed by 0 bases and J by 4 bases, leaving 17 bases between them.

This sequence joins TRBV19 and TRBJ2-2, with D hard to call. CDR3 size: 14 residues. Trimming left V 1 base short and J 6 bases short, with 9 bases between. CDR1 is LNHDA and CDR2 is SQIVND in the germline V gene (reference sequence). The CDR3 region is CASSIGSGSGELFF. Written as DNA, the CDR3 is TGTGCCAGTAGTATAGGATCTGGGTCCGGGGAGCTGTTTTTT.

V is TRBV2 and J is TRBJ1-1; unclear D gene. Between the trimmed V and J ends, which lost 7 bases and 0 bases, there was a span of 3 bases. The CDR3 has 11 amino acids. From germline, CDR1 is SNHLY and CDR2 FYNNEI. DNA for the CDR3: TGTGCCAGCAAAGTGAACACTGAAGCTTTCTTT. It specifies CASKVNTEAFF.

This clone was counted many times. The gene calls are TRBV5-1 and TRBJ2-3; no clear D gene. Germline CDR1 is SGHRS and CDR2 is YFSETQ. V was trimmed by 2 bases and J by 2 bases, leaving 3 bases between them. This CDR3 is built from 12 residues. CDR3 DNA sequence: TGCGCCAGCAGCTTACCCACAGATACGCAGTATTTT. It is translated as CASSLPTDTQYF.

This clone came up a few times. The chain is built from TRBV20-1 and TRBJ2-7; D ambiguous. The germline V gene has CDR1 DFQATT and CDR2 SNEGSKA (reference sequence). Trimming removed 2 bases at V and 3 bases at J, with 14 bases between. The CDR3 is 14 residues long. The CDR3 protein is CSARRPSGYYEQYF. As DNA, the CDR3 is TGCAGTGCTAGACGCCCCAGTGGCTACTACGAGCAGTACTTC.

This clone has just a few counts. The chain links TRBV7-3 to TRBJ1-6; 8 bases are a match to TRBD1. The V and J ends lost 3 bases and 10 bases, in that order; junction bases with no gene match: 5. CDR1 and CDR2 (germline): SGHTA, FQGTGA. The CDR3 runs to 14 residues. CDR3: CASSLTGVESPLHF. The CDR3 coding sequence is TGTGCCAGCAGCTTGACAGGGGTGGAATCACCCCTCCACTTT.

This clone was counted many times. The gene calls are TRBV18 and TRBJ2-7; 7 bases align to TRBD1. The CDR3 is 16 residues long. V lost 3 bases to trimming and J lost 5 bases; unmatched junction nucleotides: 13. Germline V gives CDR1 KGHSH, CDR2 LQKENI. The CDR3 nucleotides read TGTGCCAGCTCACCGAACAGGGGCGCAGGGGTTCACGAGCAGTACTTC. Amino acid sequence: CASSPNRGAGVHEQYF.

Here the CDR3 DNA reads TGCAGTGCTAGAGTGCGACCTAGCTCCTACGAGCAGTACTTC. Translating gives CSARVRPSSYEQYF. This chain connects TRBV20-1 to TRBJ2-7; D remains unclear. The germline V and J ends were trimmed by 1 base and 0 bases, with 10 bases remaining between them. The CDR3 runs to 14 residues. Looked up from germline, CDR1 is DFQATT and CDR2 is SNEGSKA (reference sequence).

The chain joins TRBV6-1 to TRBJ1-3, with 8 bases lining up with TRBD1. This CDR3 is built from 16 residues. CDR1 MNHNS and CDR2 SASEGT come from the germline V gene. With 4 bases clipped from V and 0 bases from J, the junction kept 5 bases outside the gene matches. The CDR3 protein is CASSGDRLISGNTIYF. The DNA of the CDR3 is TGTGCCAGCAGTGGGGACAGGCTAATCTCTGGAAACACCATATATTTT.

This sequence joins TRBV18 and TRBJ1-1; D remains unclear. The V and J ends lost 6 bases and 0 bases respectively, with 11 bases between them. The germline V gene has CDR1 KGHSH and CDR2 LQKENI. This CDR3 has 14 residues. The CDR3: CASSGMGMNTEAFF. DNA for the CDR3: TGTGCCAGCTCCGGGATGGGTATGAACACTGAAGCTTTCTTT.

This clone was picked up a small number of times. The CDR3 region is CASSLSEGLAGSDTQYF. The CDR3 DNA reads TGTGCCAGCAGTTTATCGGAGGGACTAGCGGGTTCAGATACGCAGTATTTT. The J gene is TRBJ2-3, the V gene TRBV28; 12 nucleotides align to TRBD2. Germline lookup yields CDR1 MDHEN and CDR2 SYDVKM. This CDR3 region has 17 residues. V dropped 1 base and J dropped 4; count of bases not matched to a gene: 6.

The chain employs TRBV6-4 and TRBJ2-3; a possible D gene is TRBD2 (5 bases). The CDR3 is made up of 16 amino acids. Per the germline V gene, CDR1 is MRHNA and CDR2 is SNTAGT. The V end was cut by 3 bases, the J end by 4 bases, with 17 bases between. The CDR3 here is CASSDSAGGGADTQYF. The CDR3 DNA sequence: TGTGCCAGCAGTGATTCGGCTGGAGGCGGTGCAGATACGCAGTATTTT.

As DNA, the CDR3 is TGTGCCAGCAGCCTAACAGGGTTCTATGGCTACACCTTC. Translated, it gives CASSLTGFYGYTF. V gene TRBV7-8 combines with J gene TRBJ1-2; D is possibly TRBD1 (6 bases). Deletions cut 5 bases from V and 4 bases from J, with 11 bases between. The CDR3 runs to 13 residues. Germline V CDR1 and CDR2: SGHVS, FQNEAQ. Filled out from reference TRBV7-8 and TRBJ1-2, the complete variable domain reads GAGVSQSPRYKVAKRGQDVALRCDPISGHVSLFWYQQALGQGPEFLTYFQNEAQLDKSGLPSDRFFAERPEGSVSTLKIQRTQQEDSAVYLCASSLTGFYGYTFGSGTRLTVV.

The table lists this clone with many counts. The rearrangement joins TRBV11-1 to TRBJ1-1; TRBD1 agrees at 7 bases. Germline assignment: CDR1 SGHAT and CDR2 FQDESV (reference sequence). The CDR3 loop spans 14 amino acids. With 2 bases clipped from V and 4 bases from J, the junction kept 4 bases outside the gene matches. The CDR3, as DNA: TGTGCCAGCAGCTTAACATACAGGGGCACTGAAGCTTTCTTT. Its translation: CASSLTYRGTEAFF.

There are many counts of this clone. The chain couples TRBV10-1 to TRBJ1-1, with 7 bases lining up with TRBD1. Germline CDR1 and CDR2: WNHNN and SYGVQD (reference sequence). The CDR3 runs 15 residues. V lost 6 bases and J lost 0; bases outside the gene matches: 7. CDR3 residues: CASRKLQGMNTEAFF. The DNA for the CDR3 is TGCGCCAGCAGGAAGTTACAGGGGATGAACACTGAAGCTTTCTTT.

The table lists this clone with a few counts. CDR3 bases: TGCGCCAGCAGCTTGGCGGGAGGGAGCACAGATACGCAGTATTTT. This translates into CASSLAGGSTDTQYF. The rearrangement links TRBV5-1 to TRBJ2-3; TRBD2 agrees at 8 bases. The CDR3 has 15 residues. The junction had 0 bases not matched to a gene; V was cut back by 0 bases and J by 0 bases. CDR1 is SGHRS and CDR2 is YFSETQ in the germline V gene. Using reference TRBV5-1 and TRBJ2-3 for the parts outside the CDR3, the full variable domain is KAGVTQTPRYLIKTRGQQVTLSCSPISGHRSVSWYQQTPGQGLQFLFEYFSETQRNKGNFPGRFSGRQFSNSRSEMNVSTLELGDSALYLCASSLAGGSTDTQYFGPGTRLTVL.

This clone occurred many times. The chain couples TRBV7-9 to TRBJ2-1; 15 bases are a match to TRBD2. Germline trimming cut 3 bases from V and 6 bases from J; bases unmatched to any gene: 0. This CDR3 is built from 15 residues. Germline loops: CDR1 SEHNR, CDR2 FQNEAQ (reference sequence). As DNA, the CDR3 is TGTGCCAGCAGCTTGGGACTAGCGGGAGGCAATGAGCAGTTCTTC. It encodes CASSLGLAGGNEQFF. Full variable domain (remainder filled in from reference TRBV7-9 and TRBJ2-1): DTGVSQNPRHKITKRGQNVTFRCDPISEHNRLYWYRQTLGQGPEFLTYFQNEAQLEKSRLLSDRFSAERPKGSFSTLEIQRTEQGDSAMYLCASSLGLAGGNEQFFGPGTRLTVL.